This TCR beta chain was captured in a study of CD8 T cells in Susac syndrome. Sequencing of TCR beta, carried out with a high-throughput approach, was applied to CD8+ and CD4+ T cells from the blood. It was healthy donors who served as the controls, matched for age and sex. RNA amounts of roughly 0.5 to 1 ug underwent reverse transcription with random hexamers. The authors amplified TCR beta CDR3 across 54 Vbeta and 13 Jbeta using immunoSEQ multiplex PCR. TCRdb passed the immunoSEQ multiplex PCR reads through MiXCR, listing each CDR3 protein once. This sample has about 200,000 distinct CDR3 sequences, with 85% to 95% found just once. CDR1 and CDR2 (germline): DFQATT, SNEGSKA (reference sequence). V gave up 8 bases and J gave up 9 bases; unmatched junction bases: 9. The CDR3 has 12 amino acids.

Sequenced: CD4+ T cells from PBMCs. This rearrangement joins TRBV20-1 to TRBJ2-1; TRBD1 matches at 8 bases. The source of this sequence is a human donor in good health. The CDR3 DNA is TGCAGTCCCGGACAGGGTACAGGTGAGCAGTTCTTC. It translates to CSPGQGTGEQFF.